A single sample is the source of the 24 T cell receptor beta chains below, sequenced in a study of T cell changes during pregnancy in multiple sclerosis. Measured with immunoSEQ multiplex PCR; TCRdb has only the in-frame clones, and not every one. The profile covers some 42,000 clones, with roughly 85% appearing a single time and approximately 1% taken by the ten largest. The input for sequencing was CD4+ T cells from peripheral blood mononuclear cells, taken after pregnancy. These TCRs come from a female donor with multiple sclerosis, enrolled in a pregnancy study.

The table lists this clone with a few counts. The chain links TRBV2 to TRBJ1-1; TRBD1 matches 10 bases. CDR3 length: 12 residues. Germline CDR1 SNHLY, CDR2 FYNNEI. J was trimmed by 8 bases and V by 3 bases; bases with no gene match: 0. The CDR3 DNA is TGTGCCAGCAGTGAGACAGGGGGCGAAGCTTTCTTT. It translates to CASSETGGEAFF.

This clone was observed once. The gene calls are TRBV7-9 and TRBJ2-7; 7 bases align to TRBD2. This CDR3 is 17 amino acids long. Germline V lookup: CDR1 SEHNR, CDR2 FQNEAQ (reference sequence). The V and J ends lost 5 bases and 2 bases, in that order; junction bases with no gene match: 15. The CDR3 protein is CASSLILAAGRTYEQYF. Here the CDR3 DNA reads TGTGCCAGCAGCCTAATTCTAGCGGCCGGACGGACCTACGAGCAGTACTTC.

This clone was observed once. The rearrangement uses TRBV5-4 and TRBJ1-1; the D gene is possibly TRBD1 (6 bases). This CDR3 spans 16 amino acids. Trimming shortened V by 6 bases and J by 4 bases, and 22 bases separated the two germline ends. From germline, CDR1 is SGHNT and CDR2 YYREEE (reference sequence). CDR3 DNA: TGTGCCAGCACCAACATCAATCGGGGGGCTCTCACTGAAGCTTTCTTT. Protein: CASTNINRGALTEAFF.

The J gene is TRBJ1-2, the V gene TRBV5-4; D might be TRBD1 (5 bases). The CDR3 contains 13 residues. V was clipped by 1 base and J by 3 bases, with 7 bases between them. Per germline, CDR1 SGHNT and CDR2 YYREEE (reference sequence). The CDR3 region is CASSLPGDYGYTF. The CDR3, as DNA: TGTGCCAGCAGCTTGCCGGGGGACTATGGCTACACCTTC.

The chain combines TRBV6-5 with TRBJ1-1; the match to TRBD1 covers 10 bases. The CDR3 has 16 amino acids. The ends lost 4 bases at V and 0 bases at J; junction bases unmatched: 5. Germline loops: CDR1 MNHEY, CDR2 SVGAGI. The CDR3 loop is CASSLRTGGMNTEAFF. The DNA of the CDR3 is TGTGCCAGCAGTTTGAGGACAGGGGGTATGAACACTGAAGCTTTCTTT.

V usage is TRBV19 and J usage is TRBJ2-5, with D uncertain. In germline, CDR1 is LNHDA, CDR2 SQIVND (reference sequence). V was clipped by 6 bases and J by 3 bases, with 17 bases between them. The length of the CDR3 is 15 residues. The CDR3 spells CASSSLGPAEETQYF. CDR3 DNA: TGTGCCAGTAGCTCCCTAGGTCCTGCGGAAGAGACCCAGTACTTC.

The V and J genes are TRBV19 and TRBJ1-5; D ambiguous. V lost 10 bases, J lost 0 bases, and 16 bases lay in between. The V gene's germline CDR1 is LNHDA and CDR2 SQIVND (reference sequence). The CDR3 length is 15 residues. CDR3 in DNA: TGTGCCACCAAGGAAGGGAGCTATAGCAATCAGCCCCAGCATTTT. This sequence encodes CATKEGSYSNQPQHF.

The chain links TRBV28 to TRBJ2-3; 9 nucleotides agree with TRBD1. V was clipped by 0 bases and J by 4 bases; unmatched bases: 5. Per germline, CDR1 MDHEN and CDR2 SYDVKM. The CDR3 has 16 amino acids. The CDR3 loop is CASSLWGTGRSDTQYF. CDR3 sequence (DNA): TGTGCCAGCAGTTTATGGGGGACAGGGAGGTCAGATACGCAGTATTTT.

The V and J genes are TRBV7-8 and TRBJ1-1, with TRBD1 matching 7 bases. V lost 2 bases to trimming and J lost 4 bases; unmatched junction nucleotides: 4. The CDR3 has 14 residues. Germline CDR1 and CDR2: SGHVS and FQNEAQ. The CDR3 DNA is TGTGCCAGCAGCTTACTAGGGGGCGTCACTGAAGCTTTCTTT. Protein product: CASSLLGGVTEAFF.

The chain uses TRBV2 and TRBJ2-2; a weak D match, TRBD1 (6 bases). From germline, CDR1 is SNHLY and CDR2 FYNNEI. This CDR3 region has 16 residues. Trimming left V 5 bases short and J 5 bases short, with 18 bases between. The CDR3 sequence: CASSQSRQGRTGELFF. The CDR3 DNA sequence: TGTGCCAGCAGTCAGTCAAGGCAGGGGCGGACCGGGGAGCTGTTTTTT.

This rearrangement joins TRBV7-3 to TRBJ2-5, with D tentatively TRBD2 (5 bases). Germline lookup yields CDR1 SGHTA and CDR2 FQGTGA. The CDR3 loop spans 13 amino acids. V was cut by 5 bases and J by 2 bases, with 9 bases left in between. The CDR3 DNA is TGTGCCAGCAGCACCCGGGGACAAGAGACCCAGTACTTC. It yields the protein CASSTRGQETQYF.

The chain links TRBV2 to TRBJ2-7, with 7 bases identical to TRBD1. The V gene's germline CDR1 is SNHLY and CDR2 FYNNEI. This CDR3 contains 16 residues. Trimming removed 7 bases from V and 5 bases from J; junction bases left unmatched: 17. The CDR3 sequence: CASTPDHRTGRDEQYF. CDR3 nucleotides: TGTGCCAGCACCCCAGACCATAGGACAGGTCGCGACGAGCAGTACTTC.

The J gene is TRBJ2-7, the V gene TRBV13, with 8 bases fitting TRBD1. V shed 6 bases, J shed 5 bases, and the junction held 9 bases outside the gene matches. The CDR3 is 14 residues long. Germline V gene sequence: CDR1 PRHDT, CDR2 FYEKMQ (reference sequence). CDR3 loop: CASSYGQGNDEQYF. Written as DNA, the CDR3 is TGTGCCAGCAGTTATGGACAGGGCAATGACGAGCAGTACTTC.

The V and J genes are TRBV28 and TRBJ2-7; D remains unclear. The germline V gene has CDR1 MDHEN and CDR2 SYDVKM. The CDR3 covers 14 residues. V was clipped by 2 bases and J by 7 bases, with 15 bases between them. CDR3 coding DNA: TGTGCCAGCAGTTTAGAGGTTTTGGCCGGAGAGCAGTACTTC. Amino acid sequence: CASSLEVLAGEQYF.

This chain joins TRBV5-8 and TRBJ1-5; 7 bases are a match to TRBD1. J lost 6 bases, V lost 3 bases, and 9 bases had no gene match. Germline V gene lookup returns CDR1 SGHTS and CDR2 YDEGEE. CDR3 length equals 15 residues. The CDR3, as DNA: TGTGCCAGCAGCTGGACAGGAGGGTTCGGTCAGCCCCAGCATTTT. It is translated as CASSWTGGFGQPQHF.

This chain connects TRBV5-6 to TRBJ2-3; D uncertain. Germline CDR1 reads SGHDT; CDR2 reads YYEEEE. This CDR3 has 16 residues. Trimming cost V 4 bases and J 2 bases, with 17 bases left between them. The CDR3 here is CASSRSLFTYTDTQYF. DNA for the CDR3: TGTGCCAGCAGCCGAAGCCTTTTTACGTACACAGATACGCAGTATTTT.

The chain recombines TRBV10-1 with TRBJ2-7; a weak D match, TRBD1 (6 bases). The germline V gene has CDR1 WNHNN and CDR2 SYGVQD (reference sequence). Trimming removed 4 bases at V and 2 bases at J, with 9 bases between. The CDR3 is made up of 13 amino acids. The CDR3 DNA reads TGCGCCAGCAGTGCCGGGACAACCTACGAGCAGTACTTC. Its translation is CASSAGTTYEQYF.

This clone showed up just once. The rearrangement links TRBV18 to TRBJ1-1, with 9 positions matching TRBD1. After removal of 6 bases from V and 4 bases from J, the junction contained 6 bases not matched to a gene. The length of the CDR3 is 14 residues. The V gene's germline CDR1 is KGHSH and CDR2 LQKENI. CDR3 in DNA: TGTGCCAGCTCCCCGGGACAGGGCAGCACTGAAGCTTTCTTT. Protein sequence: CASSPGQGSTEAFF.

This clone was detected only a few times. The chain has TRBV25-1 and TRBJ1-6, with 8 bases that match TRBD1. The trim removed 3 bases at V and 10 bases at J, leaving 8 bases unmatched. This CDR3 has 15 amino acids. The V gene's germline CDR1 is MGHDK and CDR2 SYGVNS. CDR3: CASSEYETGASPLHF. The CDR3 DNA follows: TGTGCCAGCAGTGAGTACGAGACAGGGGCCTCACCCCTCCACTTT.

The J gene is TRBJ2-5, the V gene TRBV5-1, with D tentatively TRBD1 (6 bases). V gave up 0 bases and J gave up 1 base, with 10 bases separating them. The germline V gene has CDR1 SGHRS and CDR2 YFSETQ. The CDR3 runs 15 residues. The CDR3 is CASSLGSTGQETQYF. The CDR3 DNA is TGCGCCAGCAGCTTGGGATCGACAGGCCAAGAGACCCAGTACTTC.

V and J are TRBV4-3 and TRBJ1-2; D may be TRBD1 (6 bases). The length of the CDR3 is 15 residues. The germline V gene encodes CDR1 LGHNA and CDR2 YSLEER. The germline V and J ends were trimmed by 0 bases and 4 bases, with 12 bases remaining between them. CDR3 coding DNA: TGCGCCAGCAGCCAAGATTTTTACAGGGCCTATGGCTACACCTTC. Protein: CASSQDFYRAYGYTF.

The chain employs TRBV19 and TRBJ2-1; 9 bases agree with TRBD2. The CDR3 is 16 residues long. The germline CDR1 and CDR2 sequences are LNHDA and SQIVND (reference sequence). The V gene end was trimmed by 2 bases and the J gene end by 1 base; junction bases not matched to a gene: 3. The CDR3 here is CASSILAGTSYNEQFF. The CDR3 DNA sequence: TGTGCCAGTAGTATACTAGCGGGGACGTCCTACAATGAGCAGTTCTTC. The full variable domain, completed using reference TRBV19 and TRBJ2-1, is DGGITQSPKYLFRKEGQNVTLSCEQNLNHDAMYWYRQDPGQGLRLIYYSQIVNDFQKGDIAEGYSVSREKKESFPLTVTSAQKNPTAFYLCASSILAGTSYNEQFFGPGTRLTVL.

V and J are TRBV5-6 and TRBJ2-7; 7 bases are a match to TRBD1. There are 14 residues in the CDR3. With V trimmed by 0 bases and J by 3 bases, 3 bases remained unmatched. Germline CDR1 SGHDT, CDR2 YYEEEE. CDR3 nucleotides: TGTGCCAGCAGCTTGGGAGGGGACAGCTACGAGCAGTACTTC. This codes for CASSLGGDSYEQYF.

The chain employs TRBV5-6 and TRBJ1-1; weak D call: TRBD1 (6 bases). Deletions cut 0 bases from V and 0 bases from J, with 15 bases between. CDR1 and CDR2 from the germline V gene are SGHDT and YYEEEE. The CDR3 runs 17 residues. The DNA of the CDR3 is TGTGCCAGCAGCTTGGCGGGGGGCGGAGGCATGAACACTGAAGCTTTCTTT. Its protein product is CASSLAGGGGMNTEAFF.